This passage covers 2 T cell receptor beta chains from one sample sequenced in a study of response to subunit inactivated influenza vaccine. TCRdb redid the calling of the RT-PCR reads with MiXCR, one entry per CDR3 protein. The sample comprises roughly 570,000 distinct CDR3 sequences, over 10% of which are singletons, and roughly 14% rests with the top ten. Sequenced material: PBMCs from blood, taken more than 35 days after vaccination. The origin of the receptors is a man over 45 who received an inactivated influenza vaccine.

The chain employs TRBV7-3 and TRBJ2-2; TRBD1 matches 7 bases. CDR3 length equals 16 residues. The junction had 11 bases not matched to a gene; V was cut back by 5 bases and J by 5 bases. Per the germline V gene, CDR1 is SGHTA and CDR2 is FQGTGA. The CDR3 spells CASSATTGSRTGELFF. CDR3 DNA sequence: TGTGCCAGCAGCGCAACGACAGGGTCTAGAACCGGGGAGCTGTTTTTT.

This clonotype occurred a few times. The chain has TRBV28 and TRBJ1-2; D unclear. This CDR3 comprises 13 residues. Germline loops: CDR1 MDHEN, CDR2 SYDVKM. V lost 10 bases, J lost 6 bases, and 18 bases lay in between. This chain's CDR3 is CATRRSRIDGYTF. As DNA, the CDR3 is TGTGCCACCAGAAGATCGAGAATTGATGGCTACACCTTC.